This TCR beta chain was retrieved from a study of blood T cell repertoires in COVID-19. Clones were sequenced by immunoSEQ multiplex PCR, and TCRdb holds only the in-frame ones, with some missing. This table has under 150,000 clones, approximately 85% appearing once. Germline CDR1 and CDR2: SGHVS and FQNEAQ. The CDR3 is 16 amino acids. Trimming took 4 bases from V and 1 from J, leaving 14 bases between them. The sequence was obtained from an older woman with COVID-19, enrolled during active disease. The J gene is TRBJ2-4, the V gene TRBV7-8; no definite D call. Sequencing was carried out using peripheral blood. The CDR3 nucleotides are TGTGCCAGCAGCTCATCCACGGCAGGCGCCAAAAACATTCAGTACTTC. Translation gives CASSSSTAGAKNIQYF. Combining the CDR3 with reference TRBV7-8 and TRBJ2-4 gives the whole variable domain GAGVSQSPRYKVAKRGQDVALRCDPISGHVSLFWYQQALGQGPEFLTYFQNEAQLDKSGLPSDRFFAERPEGSVSTLKIQRTQQEDSAVYLCASSSSTAGAKNIQYFGAGTRLSVL.